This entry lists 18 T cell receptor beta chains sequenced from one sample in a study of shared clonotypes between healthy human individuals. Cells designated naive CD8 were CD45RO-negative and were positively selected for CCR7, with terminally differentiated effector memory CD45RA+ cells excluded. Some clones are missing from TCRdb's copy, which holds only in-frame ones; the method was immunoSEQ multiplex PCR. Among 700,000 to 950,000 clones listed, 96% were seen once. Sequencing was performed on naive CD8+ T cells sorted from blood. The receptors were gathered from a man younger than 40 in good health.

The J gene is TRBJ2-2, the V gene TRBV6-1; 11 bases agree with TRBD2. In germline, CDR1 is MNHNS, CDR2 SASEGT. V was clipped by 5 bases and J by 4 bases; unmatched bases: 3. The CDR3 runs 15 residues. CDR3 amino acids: CASSPTSGSTGELFF. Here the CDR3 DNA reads TGTGCCAGCAGTCCCACTAGCGGGAGCACCGGGGAGCTGTTTTTT.

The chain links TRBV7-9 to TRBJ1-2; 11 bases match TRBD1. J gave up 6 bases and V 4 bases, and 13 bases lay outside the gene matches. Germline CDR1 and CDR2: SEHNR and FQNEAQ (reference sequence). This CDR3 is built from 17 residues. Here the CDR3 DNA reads TGTGCCAGCAGCTCCTCCTGGCGGGACAGGGGGTTAGATGGCTACACCTTC. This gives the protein CASSSSWRDRGLDGYTF.

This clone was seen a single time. The CDR3 loop is CASSYAGVRSYEQYF. CDR3 DNA sequence: TGTGCCAGCAGTTACGCGGGAGTCAGGTCCTACGAGCAGTACTTC. V and J are TRBV6-5 and TRBJ2-7; 7 bases are a match to TRBD2. The germline V gene has CDR1 MNHEY and CDR2 SVGAGI. V gave up 2 bases and J gave up 1 base; unmatched junction bases: 5. The CDR3 runs to 15 residues.

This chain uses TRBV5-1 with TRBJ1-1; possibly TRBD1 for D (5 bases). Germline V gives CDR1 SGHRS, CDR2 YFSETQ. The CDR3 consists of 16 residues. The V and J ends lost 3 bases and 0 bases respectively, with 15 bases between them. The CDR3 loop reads CASSSAQTVMNTEAFF. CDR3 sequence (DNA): TGCGCCAGCAGCTCGGCTCAGACAGTCATGAACACTGAAGCTTTCTTT.

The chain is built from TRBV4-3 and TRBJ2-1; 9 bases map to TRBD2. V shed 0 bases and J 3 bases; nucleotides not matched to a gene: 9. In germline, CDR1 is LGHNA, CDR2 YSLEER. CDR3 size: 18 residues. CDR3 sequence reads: CASSQDSLTSGYYNEQFF. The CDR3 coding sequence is TGCGCCAGCAGCCAAGATTCACTGACTAGCGGATACTACAATGAGCAGTTCTTC.

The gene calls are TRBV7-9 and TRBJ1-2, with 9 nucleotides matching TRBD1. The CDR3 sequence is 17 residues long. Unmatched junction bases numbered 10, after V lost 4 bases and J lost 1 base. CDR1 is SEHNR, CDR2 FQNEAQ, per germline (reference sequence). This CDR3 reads CASSSPGQGRVNYGYTF. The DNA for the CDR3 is TGTGCCAGCAGCTCACCGGGACAGGGACGGGTTAACTATGGCTACACCTTC. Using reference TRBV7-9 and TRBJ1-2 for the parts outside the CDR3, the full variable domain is DTGVSQNPRHKITKRGQNVTFRCDPISEHNRLYWYRQTLGQGPEFLTYFQNEAQLEKSRLLSDRFSAERPKGSFSTLEIQRTEQGDSAMYLCASSSPGQGRVNYGYTFGSGTRLTVV.

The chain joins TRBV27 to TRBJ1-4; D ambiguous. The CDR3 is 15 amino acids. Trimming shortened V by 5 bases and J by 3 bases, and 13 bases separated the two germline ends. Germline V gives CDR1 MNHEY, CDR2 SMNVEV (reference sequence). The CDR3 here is CASSLRARANEKLFF. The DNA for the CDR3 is TGTGCCAGCAGTCTTAGGGCGAGAGCTAATGAAAAACTGTTTTTT.

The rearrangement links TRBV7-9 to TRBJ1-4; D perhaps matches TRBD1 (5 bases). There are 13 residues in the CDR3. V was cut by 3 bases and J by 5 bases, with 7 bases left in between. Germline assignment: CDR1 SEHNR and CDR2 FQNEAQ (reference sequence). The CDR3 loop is CASSLGVNEKLFF. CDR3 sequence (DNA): TGTGCCAGCAGCTTGGGGGTAAATGAAAAACTGTTTTTT.

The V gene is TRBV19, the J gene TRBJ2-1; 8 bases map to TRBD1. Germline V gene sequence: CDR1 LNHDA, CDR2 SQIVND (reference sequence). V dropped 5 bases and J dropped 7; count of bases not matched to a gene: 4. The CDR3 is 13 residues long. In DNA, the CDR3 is TGTGCCAGTAGTGCCACAGGGGGAAATGAGCAGTTCTTC. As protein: CASSATGGNEQFF.

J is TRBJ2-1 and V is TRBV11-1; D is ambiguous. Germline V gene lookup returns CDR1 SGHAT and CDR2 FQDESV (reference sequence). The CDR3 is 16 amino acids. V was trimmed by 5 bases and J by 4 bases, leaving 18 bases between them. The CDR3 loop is CASSRERISLYNEQFF. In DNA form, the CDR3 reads TGTGCCAGCAGCCGAGAACGTATAAGCCTATACAATGAGCAGTTCTTC.

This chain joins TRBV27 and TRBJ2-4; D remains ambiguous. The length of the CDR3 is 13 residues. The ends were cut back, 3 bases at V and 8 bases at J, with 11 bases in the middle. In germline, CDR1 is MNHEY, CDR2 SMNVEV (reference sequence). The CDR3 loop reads CASSLGFADIQYF. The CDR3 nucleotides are TGTGCCAGCAGTTTGGGGTTCGCGGACATTCAGTACTTC.

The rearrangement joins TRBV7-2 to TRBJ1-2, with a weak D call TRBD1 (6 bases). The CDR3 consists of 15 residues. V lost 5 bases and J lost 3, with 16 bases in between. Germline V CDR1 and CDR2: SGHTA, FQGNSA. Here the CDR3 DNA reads TGTGCCAGCAGCACCAACCCACAGGGTTACTATGGCTACACCTTC. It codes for CASSTNPQGYYGYTF.

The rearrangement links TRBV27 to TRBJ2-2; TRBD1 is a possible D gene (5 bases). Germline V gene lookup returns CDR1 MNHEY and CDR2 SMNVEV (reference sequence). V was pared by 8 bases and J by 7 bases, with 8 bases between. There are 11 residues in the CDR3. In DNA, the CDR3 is TGTGCCAGCGCCCAGGGCGGGGAGCTGTTTTTT. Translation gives CASAQGGELFF.

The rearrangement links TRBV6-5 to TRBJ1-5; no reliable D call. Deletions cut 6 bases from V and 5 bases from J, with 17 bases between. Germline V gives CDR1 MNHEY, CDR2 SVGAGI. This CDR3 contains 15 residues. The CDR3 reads CASRSFGPSDQPQHF. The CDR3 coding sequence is TGTGCCAGCAGATCCTTTGGCCCGTCGGATCAGCCCCAGCATTTT.

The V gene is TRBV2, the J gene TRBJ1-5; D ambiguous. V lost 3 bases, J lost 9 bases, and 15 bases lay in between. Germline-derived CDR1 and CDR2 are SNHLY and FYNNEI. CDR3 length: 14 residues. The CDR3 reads CASSDSGLVRPQHF. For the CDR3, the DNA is TGTGCCAGCAGTGATTCCGGGCTCGTTAGGCCCCAGCATTTT.

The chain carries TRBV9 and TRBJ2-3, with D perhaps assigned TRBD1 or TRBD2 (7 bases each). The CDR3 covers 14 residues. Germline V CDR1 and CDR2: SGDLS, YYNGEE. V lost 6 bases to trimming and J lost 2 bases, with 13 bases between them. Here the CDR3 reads CASNRGGFTDTQYF. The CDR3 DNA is TGTGCCAGCAACAGGGGAGGGTTCACAGATACGCAGTATTTT.

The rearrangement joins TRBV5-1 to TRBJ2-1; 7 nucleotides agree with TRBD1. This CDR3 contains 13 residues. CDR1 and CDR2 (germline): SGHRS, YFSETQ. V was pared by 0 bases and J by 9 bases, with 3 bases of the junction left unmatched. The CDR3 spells CASSLEGGGEQFF. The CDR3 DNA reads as TGCGCCAGCAGCTTGGAAGGGGGCGGTGAGCAGTTCTTC.

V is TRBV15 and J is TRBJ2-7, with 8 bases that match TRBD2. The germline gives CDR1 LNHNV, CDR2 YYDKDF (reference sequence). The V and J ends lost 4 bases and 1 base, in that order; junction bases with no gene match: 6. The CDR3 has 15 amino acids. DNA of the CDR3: TGTGCCACCAGCACCCCAGGCGGGGGGTCCTACGAGCAGTACTTC. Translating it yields CATSTPGGGSYEQYF.